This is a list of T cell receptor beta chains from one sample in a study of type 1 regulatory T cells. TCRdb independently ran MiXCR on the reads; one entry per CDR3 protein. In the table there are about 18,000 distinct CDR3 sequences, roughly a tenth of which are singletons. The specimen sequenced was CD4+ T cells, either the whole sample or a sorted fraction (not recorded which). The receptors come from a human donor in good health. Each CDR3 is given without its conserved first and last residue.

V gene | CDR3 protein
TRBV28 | ASGLFTGANVLT
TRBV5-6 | ASSLVGGLNEQF
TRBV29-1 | SVEDRLGQGTYEQY
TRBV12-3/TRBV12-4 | ASSPGLAGARQF
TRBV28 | ASRWGGGYGYT
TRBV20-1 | SAKSGMNTEAF
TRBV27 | ASSFSTGGNQPQH
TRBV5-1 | TSSLRTGGTYEQY
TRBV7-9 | ASSSDRSSYEQY
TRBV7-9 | ASSLAGARPNEQF
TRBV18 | ASCGGMNTEAF
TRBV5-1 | ASSRGGNTEAF
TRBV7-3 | ASSLSSGTGELF
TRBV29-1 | SVERVTNEQF
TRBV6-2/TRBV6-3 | ASSLPTSGREGNYNEQF
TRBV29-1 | SVSYSNQPQH
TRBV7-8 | ASSLSPTGYEQF
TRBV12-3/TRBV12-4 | ASSFGSFSTDTQY